The 13 T cell receptor beta chains listed next were all sequenced from one sample in a study of beta chain features in type 1 diabetes. The investigators reverse transcribed all of the isolated RNA, so they sequenced expressed TCRB transcripts. Repertoires were generated with immunoSEQ multiplex PCR, while TCRdb's copy carries only in-frame clones and drops some. The sample carries some 410,000 clones, 11% recorded once. Sequenced: naive CD4+ T cells from blood. Source of these receptors: a woman aged 18-35 years in good health.

The V and J genes are TRBV4-1 and TRBJ1-4, with 10 bases fitting TRBD1. Germline lookup yields CDR1 MGHRA and CDR2 YSYEKL. This CDR3 is 16 amino acids long. V shed 5 bases, J shed 8 bases, and the junction held 11 bases outside the gene matches. Here the CDR3 reads CASSSRPGQGLEKLFF. CDR3 bases: TGCGCCAGCAGCTCTCGCCCGGGACAGGGGTTGGAAAAACTGTTTTTT.

There are a few counts of this clone. The chain employs TRBV30 and TRBJ2-2; TRBD2 agrees at 8 bases. Looked up from germline, CDR1 is GTSNPN and CDR2 is SVGIG (reference sequence). J was trimmed by 1 base and V by 3 bases; bases with no gene match: 7. The CDR3 extends over 16 amino acids. CDR3 region: CAWRPLAGGNTGELFF. The CDR3 coding sequence is TGTGCCTGGAGGCCCCTGGCGGGAGGGAACACCGGGGAGCTGTTTTTT.

This clone was detected ten times or more. V gene TRBV2 combines with J gene TRBJ2-7, with 9 positions matching TRBD1. Germline lookup yields CDR1 SNHLY and CDR2 FYNNEI. This CDR3 is 13 amino acids long. The V and J ends lost 6 bases and 5 bases, in that order; junction bases with no gene match: 5. The CDR3 region has the DNA TGTGCCAGCAGGGACAGGGGAAAGGACGAGCAGTACGTC. Amino acid sequence: CASRDRGKDEQYV.

This clone was counted a few times. The V call is TRBV7-2, the J call TRBJ2-5; D uncertain. CDR3 length: 14 amino acids. CDR1 is SGHTA and CDR2 is FQGNSA in the germline V gene. With 0 bases removed from V and 5 bases from J, the gap between germline ends came to 10 bases. As DNA, the CDR3 is TGTGCCAGCAGCTTAGCGAGACTCCGGGAGACCCAGTACTTC. Protein: CASSLARLRETQYF.

In its sample, this clone was seen a few times. V usage is TRBV7-9 and J usage is TRBJ1-2; the D is unclear. Germline CDR1 reads SEHNR; CDR2 reads FQNEAQ (reference sequence). CDR3 length: 15 amino acids. V was trimmed by 5 bases and J by 4 bases, leaving 17 bases between them. CDR3 bases: TGTGCCAGCAGCCGGGATCTCGGACCCCGCTATGGCTACACCTTC. It codes for CASSRDLGPRYGYTF.

The rearrangement uses TRBV5-1 and TRBJ2-2; TRBD1 matches at 7 bases. CDR1 and CDR2 (germline): SGHRS, YFSETQ. V lost 7 bases to trimming and J lost 6 bases; unmatched junction nucleotides: 6. This CDR3 is built from 13 residues. The CDR3 DNA sequence: TGCGCCAGCGCCAACCAGGGGGCCGGGGAGCTGTTTTTT. Its protein is CASANQGAGELFF.

V usage is TRBV28 and J usage is TRBJ1-1; the D gene is possibly TRBD1 (5 bases). Looked up from germline, CDR1 is MDHEN and CDR2 is SYDVKM. Trimming removed 6 bases from V and 6 bases from J, with 11 bases in between. The CDR3 has 12 amino acids. CDR3 sequence: CASRYDRAEAFF. For the CDR3, the DNA is TGTGCCAGCAGATATGACAGAGCTGAAGCTTTCTTT.

The chain links TRBV23-1 to TRBJ2-3; no clear D gene. TRBV23-1 is labeled an ORF, and its function is uncertain. The CDR3 contains 15 residues. V gave up 7 bases and J gave up 2 bases, with 16 bases separating them. The CDR3 sequence: CASTSNSHLTDTQYF. DNA of the CDR3: TGCGCCAGCACATCTAATAGCCACCTCACAGATACGCAGTATTTT.

This clone was counted a few times. This chain joins TRBV5-8 and TRBJ2-2; no clear D. CDR3 length equals 16 residues. Germline V gene data show CDR1 as SGHTS and CDR2 as YDEGEE. V lost 4 bases and J 3 bases, leaving 16 bases between the germline ends. The CDR3 coding sequence is TGTGCCAGCAGCACGGGCCTCACATTGGACACCGGGGAGCTGTTTTTT. Its protein is CASSTGLTLDTGELFF.

The V gene is TRBV5-4, the J gene TRBJ2-5; tentative D call: TRBD2 (5 bases). V shed 5 bases and J shed 5 bases, with 13 bases lying between them. This CDR3 has 13 amino acids. Germline lookup yields CDR1 SGHNT and CDR2 YYREEE (reference sequence). As DNA, the CDR3 is TGTGCCAGCAGTCCTACGGGCGGGGAGACCCAGTACTTC. It translates to CASSPTGGETQYF.

This clone appeared a few times. V gene TRBV29-1 combines with J gene TRBJ1-3; tentatively, D is TRBD1 (5 bases). The CDR3 runs 13 residues. With 3 bases removed from V and 9 bases from J, the gap between germline ends came to 15 bases. CDR1 and CDR2 from the germline V gene are SQVTM and ANQGSEA. CDR3 DNA sequence: TGCAGCGTTGACGTTGGGGCAGCAAGCACCATATATTTT. This gives the protein CSVDVGAASTIYF.

The chain combines TRBV2 with TRBJ1-2; the D is unclear. Germline V CDR1 and CDR2: SNHLY, FYNNEI. The CDR3 consists of 12 residues. The V gene lost 4 bases and the J gene lost 8 bases, with 11 bases spanning the gap. The CDR3 DNA reads as TGTGCCAGCAGTGTGGCCTTGGAAGGCTACACCTTC. Translating gives CASSVALEGYTF.

The chain employs TRBV30 and TRBJ2-1; 8 nucleotides agree with TRBD2. The CDR3 has 17 residues. V lost 0 bases, J lost 3 bases, and 10 bases stayed unmatched. Germline V gives CDR1 GTSNPN, CDR2 SVGIG (reference sequence). The CDR3, as DNA: TGTGCCTGGAGTGTCGTTCTTGCGGGAGGTGGCTACAATGAGCAGTTCTTC. Translating it yields CAWSVVLAGGGYNEQFF.